This T cell receptor (beta chain) was documented in a study of blood T cell repertoires in COVID-19. About the study: COVID-19 samples, acute and convalescent, were from the United States, Italy and Spain. PBMCs, B-cell-depleted T cells, or T cells were the source of the cDNA or gDNA that made up the material.

Germline V gene lookup returns CDR1 MNHNS and CDR2 SASEGT. The CDR3 has 14 residues. Trimming shortened V by 1 base and J by 10 bases, and 11 bases separated the two germline ends. Authors' data handling: Nucleated cell counts were estimated from reference gene primer amplification. This table comes from immunoSEQ multiplex PCR, and its TCRdb copy is limited to in-frame clones, with some not included. From that table come the V and J calls and clone size; the DNA was used to work out D and trimming. The top ten hold roughly a sixth of the sample, which has 24,000 or so clones, about 86% seen once. The receptor was derived from a human donor with acute or convalescent COVID-19. The donor label of this sample is uncertain. Sequencing input: peripheral blood. The chain links TRBV6-1 to TRBJ1-6; no reliable D call. DNA of the CDR3: TGTGCCAGCAGTGAAGTTTCACTAGGGTCACCCCTCCACTTT. It codes for CASSEVSLGSPLHF.